These T cell receptor beta chains were read from a single sample in a study of cytomegalovirus exposure and HLA in healthy donors. Only in-frame clones appear in the TCRdb table, and some are missing; sequencing was by immunoSEQ multiplex PCR. This table holds around 200,000 clones, approximately 79% found once. The source material was PBMCs. These receptors were obtained from a man in his forties in good health and CMV-seropositive. CDR3s include the opening cysteine and the closing phenylalanine or tryptophan. A D gene is named only where the DNA matches it firmly. Not all rows give a size; the values are once, few, many and, for expanded clones, a class.

CDR3aa	CDR3nt	j_gene	d_gene	abundance	len	v_gene
CASSLSGQPINYGYTF	TGTGCCAGCAGTTTATCAGGACAGCCCATCAACTATGGCTACACCTTC	TRBJ1-2	-	once	16	TRBV28
CASSVAGSGDYEQYF	TGTGCCAGCAGCGTAGCTGGTAGCGGGGACTACGAGCAGTACTTC	TRBJ2-7	TRBD2	-	15	TRBV9
CASTPGGANVLTF	TGTGCCAGCACCCCAGGTGGGGCCAACGTCCTGACTTTC	TRBJ2-6	-	-	13	TRBV28
CAWSPGGADTQYF	TGTGCCTGGAGCCCGGGAGGAGCAGATACGCAGTATTTT	TRBJ2-3	TRBD2	-	13	TRBV30
CASSLYGGASYEQYF	TGTGCCAGCAGTTTATACGGGGGGGCCAGTTACGAGCAGTACTTC	TRBJ2-7	TRBD2	once	15	TRBV28
CASSQGAGGDNTEAFF	TGCGCCAGCAGCCAAGGTGCAGGGGGCGACAACACTGAAGCTTTCTTT	TRBJ1-1	TRBD1	-	16	TRBV4-1
CASSKARRGHSYEQYF	TGTGCCAGCAGCAAAGCCCGGCGGGGGCACTCCTACGAGCAGTACTTC	TRBJ2-7	-	-	16	TRBV21-1
CASSEGDRGVDYGYTF	TGTGCCAGCAGTGAAGGGGACAGGGGAGTTGACTATGGCTACACCTTC	TRBJ1-2	TRBD1	-	16	TRBV2
CASSPRGTDFHKYSSSGYTF	TGCGCCAGCAGCCCAAGGGGAACAGATTTCCACAAGTACTCGTCAAGTGGCTACACCTTC	TRBJ1-2	-	-	20	TRBV4-3
CASSFSASGTTDTQYF	TGTGCCAGCAGCTTTTCGGCTAGCGGGACCACAGATACGCAGTATTTT	TRBJ2-3	TRBD2	-	16	TRBV7-9
CASSLVPQGHYEQYF	TGTGCCAGCAGCTTAGTCCCACAGGGGCATTACGAGCAGTACTTC	TRBJ2-7	TRBD1	-	15	TRBV11-2
CASSPDRGQSYEQYF	TGCGCCAGCAGCCCAGACAGGGGTCAATCCTACGAGCAGTACTTC	TRBJ2-7	TRBD1	-	15	TRBV4-3
CASSLVGGNSPLHF	TGTGCCAGCAGCTTAGTCGGCGGCAATTCACCCCTCCACTTT	TRBJ1-6	-	few	14	TRBV7-2
CASSPTANYGYTF	TGTGCCAGCAGCCCGACAGCTAACTATGGCTACACCTTC	TRBJ1-2	-	-	13	TRBV27
CASSNRAPANQPQHF	TGTGCCAGCAGCAACAGGGCACCGGCTAATCAGCCCCAGCATTTT	TRBJ1-5	-	-	15	TRBV21-1